What follows describes a single T cell receptor beta chain. Germline V gives CDR1 MNHEY, CDR2 SMNVEV (reference sequence). The CDR3 has 13 amino acids. Trimming took 2 bases from V and 8 from J, leaving 12 bases between them. This entry belongs to a study of blood T cell repertoires in COVID-19. Background on the study: Samples representing acute and convalescent COVID-19 were sourced from the United States, Italy and Spain.

Study processing details: Estimates of nucleated cell counts were drawn from the amplification of reference gene primers. Here immunoSEQ multiplex PCR was the method, and the copy in TCRdb shows in-frame clones only, minus some. That table is the source of V, J and clone size, and D and trimming were worked out from the DNA. The data contain 150,000 to 200,000 clones, around nine tenths of them seen just once; the ten biggest clones take up approximately 0.8%. In assigning cohorts, the study relied on participant-reported clinical history. Donors in Cohort 3 counted as recovered after two negative PCRs, clearance, or symptom resolution.

Sequences were obtained from PBMCs or T cells enriched from blood (not recorded which). The rearrangement links TRBV27 to TRBJ1-2; D remains ambiguous. This TCR came from a woman aged 18 to 35 who had recovered from COVID-19. In DNA, the CDR3 is TGTGCCAGCAGTTTAACGGGGATTGAGGGCTACACCTTC. Amino acid sequence: CASSLTGIEGYTF.